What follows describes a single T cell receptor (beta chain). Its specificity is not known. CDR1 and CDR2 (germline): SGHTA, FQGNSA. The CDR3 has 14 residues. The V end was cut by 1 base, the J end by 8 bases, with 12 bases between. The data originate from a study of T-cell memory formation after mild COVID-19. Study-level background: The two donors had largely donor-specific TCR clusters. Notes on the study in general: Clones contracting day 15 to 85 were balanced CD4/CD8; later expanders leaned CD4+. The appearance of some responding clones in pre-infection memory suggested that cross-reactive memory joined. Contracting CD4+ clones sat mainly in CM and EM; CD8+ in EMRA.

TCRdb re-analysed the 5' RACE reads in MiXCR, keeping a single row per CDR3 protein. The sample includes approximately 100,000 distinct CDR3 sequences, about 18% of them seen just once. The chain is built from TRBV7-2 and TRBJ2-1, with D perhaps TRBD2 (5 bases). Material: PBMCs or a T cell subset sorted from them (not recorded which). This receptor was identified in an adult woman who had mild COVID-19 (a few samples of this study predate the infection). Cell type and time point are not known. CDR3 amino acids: CASSLEAGNDEQFF. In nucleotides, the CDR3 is TGTGCCAGCAGCTTAGAGGCGGGTAACGATGAGCAGTTCTTC.